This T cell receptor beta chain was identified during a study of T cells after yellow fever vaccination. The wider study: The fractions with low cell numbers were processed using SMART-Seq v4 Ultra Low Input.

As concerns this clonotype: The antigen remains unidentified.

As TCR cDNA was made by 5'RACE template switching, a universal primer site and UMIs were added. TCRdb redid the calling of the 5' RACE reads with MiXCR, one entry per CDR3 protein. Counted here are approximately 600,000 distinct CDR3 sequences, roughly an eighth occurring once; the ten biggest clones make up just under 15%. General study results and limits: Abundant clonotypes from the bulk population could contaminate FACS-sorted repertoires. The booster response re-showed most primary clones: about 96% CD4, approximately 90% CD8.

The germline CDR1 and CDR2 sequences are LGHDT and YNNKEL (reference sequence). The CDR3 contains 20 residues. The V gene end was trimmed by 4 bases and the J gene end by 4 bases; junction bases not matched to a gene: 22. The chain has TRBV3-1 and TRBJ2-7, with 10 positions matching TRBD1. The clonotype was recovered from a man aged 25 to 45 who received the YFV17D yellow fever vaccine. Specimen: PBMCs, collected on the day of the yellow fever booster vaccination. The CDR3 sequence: CASSRLANAPGQGIWYEQYF. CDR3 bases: TGTGCCAGCAGCCGATTAGCCAACGCCCCGGGACAGGGGATCTGGTACGAGCAGTACTTC.